These 28 T cell receptor beta chains share one sample of origin, sequenced in a study of blood T cell repertoires in COVID-19. The method was immunoSEQ multiplex PCR; TCRdb's version includes in-frame clones alone and lacks a portion of them. This table holds more than 150,000 clones, 84% found once. Specimen: PBMCs or T cells enriched from blood (not recorded which). These receptors all come from a woman in her forties or fifties who had recovered from COVID-19.

This sequence joins TRBV18 and TRBJ2-1; D may be TRBD1 (6 bases). V dropped 3 bases and J dropped 1 base, with 13 bases sitting between them. Germline-derived CDR1 and CDR2 are KGHSH and LQKENI. The CDR3 has 16 residues. CDR3: CASSPDGQKSYNEQFF. The CDR3 DNA is TGTGCCAGCTCACCTGACGGACAGAAATCCTACAATGAGCAGTTCTTC.

The chain uses TRBV27 and TRBJ1-3, with a possible D match to TRBD1 (6 bases). Trimming stripped 2 bases from V and 4 bases from J, with 15 bases between. This CDR3 contains 16 residues. Germline CDR1 is MNHEY and CDR2 is SMNVEV (reference sequence). CDR3 in amino acids: CASSLSGQLSGNTIYF. The CDR3 nucleotides read TGTGCCAGCAGTTTAAGCGGACAGCTTTCAGGAAACACCATATATTTT.

The V call is TRBV19, the J call TRBJ2-1; D might be TRBD2 (5 bases). The CDR3 consists of 16 residues. The V end lost 5 bases, the J end lost 0 bases, and 14 bases lay between the germline ends. Germline V gene sequence: CDR1 LNHDA, CDR2 SQIVND (reference sequence). The CDR3 DNA is TGTGCCAGTAGTCCGTCTGGAGGAGTCTCCTACAATGAGCAGTTCTTC. As protein: CASSPSGGVSYNEQFF.

The chain uses TRBV5-1 and TRBJ2-1, with TRBD1 matching 10 bases. Germline CDR1 reads SGHRS; CDR2 reads YFSETQ. Trimming at V came to 4 bases and at J to 9 bases, leaving 13 bases not matched to a gene. The CDR3 consists of 16 residues. The CDR3 protein is CASSPPGTGVIGEQFF. The CDR3 DNA follows: TGCGCCAGCAGCCCCCCTGGGACAGGGGTTATCGGTGAGCAGTTCTTC. Looking up the rest from reference TRBV5-1 and TRBJ2-1 gives the full variable domain: KAGVTQTPRYLIKTRGQQVTLSCSPISGHRSVSWYQQTPGQGLQFLFEYFSETQRNKGNFPGRFSGRQFSNSRSEMNVSTLELGDSALYLCASSPPGTGVIGEQFFGPGTRLTVL.

This clone came up once. The rearrangement links TRBV6-9 to TRBJ1-5, with TRBD1 matching over 7 bases. Unmatched junction bases numbered 14, after V lost 6 bases and J lost 0 bases. The germline V gene encodes CDR1 MNHGY and CDR2 SVAAGI. The CDR3 extends over 18 amino acids. The DNA for the CDR3 is TGTGCCAGCAGCAATCTCGGACAGGCCGAAAATAGCAATCAGCCCCAGCATTTT. Amino acid sequence: CASSNLGQAENSNQPQHF.

The chain is built from TRBV18 and TRBJ1-2, with D maybe TRBD1 (5 bases). The V and J ends lost 2 bases and 6 bases respectively, with 10 bases between them. There are 13 residues in the CDR3. The germline V gene has CDR1 KGHSH and CDR2 LQKENI. The DNA for the CDR3 is TGTGCCAGCTCACCAGGAGGGGACCATGGCTACACCTTC. This codes for CASSPGGDHGYTF. Looking up the rest from reference TRBV18 and TRBJ1-2 gives the full variable domain: NAGVMQNPRHLVRRRGQEARLRCSPMKGHSHVYWYRQLPEEGLKFMVYLQKENIIDESGMPKERFSAEFPKEGPSILRIQQVVRGDSAAYFCASSPGGDHGYTFGSGTRLTVV.

The V call is TRBV18, the J call TRBJ1-2; the D gene is possibly TRBD1 (5 bases). This CDR3 has 14 residues. V was trimmed by 2 bases and J by 7 bases, leaving 14 bases between them. The germline gives CDR1 KGHSH, CDR2 LQKENI. For the CDR3, the DNA is TGTGCCAGCTCACCAGAGTCCAGGGAAGGTGGCTACACCTTC. Translated, it gives CASSPESREGGYTF.

This chain joins TRBV11-3 and TRBJ1-1; tentative D call: TRBD1 (5 bases). The V end was cut by 2 bases, the J end by 0 bases, with 7 bases between. The CDR3 is made up of 14 amino acids. Germline CDR1 SGHNT, CDR2 YENEEA. DNA for the CDR3: TGTGCCAGCAGCTTACGGGGGATGAACACTGAAGCTTTCTTT. Amino acids: CASSLRGMNTEAFF.

The V call is TRBV7-9, the J call TRBJ2-3; D not certain. This CDR3 has 17 amino acids. The V gene lost 5 bases and the J gene lost 3 bases, with 21 bases spanning the gap. Germline lookup yields CDR1 SEHNR and CDR2 FQNEAQ (reference sequence). CDR3 protein: CASSPTITVALTDTQYF. For the CDR3, the DNA is TGTGCCAGCAGCCCAACGATAACGGTTGCCCTTACAGATACGCAGTATTTT. Full variable domain (missing parts from reference TRBV7-9 and TRBJ2-3): DTGVSQNPRHKITKRGQNVTFRCDPISEHNRLYWYRQTLGQGPEFLTYFQNEAQLEKSRLLSDRFSAERPKGSFSTLEIQRTEQGDSAMYLCASSPTITVALTDTQYFGPGTRLTVL.

The chain is built from TRBV28 and TRBJ1-6; 7 bases line up with TRBD1. From germline, CDR1 is MDHEN and CDR2 SYDVKM. Trimming at V came to 7 bases and at J to 7 bases, leaving 13 bases not matched to a gene. The CDR3 length is 16 residues. In DNA, the CDR3 is TGTGCCAGCACTATACGGGGGGGCAGGGGGAATTCACCCCTCCACTTT. Protein product: CASTIRGGRGNSPLHF.

The DNA for the CDR3 is TGTGCCAGCAGTACCTTCGGAGTAGCGGGAGTCCACGGGGAGCTGTTTTTT. This sequence encodes CASSTFGVAGVHGELFF. The genes are TRBV6-2 or TRBV6-3 and TRBJ2-2; 9 bases are shared with TRBD2. V lost 5 bases and J lost 7; bases outside the gene matches: 14. In germline, CDR1 is MNHEY, CDR2 SVGEGT. This CDR3 spans 17 amino acids.

This sequence joins TRBV28 and TRBJ1-5; D perhaps matches TRBD1 (5 bases). The CDR3 is made up of 14 amino acids. Germline V gives CDR1 MDHEN, CDR2 SYDVKM. Trimming shortened V by 6 bases and J by 0 bases, and 9 bases separated the two germline ends. The CDR3 is CASRLGGSNQPQHF. The CDR3 coding sequence is TGTGCCAGCAGACTGGGGGGTAGCAATCAGCCCCAGCATTTT.

The rearrangement joins TRBV3-1 (or the pseudogene TRBV3-2) to TRBJ2-7; the match to TRBD2 covers 10 bases. With 8 bases clipped from V and 1 base from J, the junction kept 5 bases outside the gene matches. This CDR3 is built from 14 residues. Germline CDR1 and CDR2: LGHDT and YNNKEL (reference sequence). CDR3 residues: CASGPGLASYEQYF. CDR3 in DNA: TGTGCCAGCGGACCGGGACTAGCGTCCTACGAGCAGTACTTC.

There are a few counts of this clone. The rearrangement links TRBV20-1 to TRBJ2-2; 7 bases align to TRBD2. CDR1 DFQATT and CDR2 SNEGSKA come from the germline V gene (reference sequence). The CDR3 is 19 amino acids. V dropped 3 bases and J dropped 5; count of bases not matched to a gene: 21. CDR3 region: CSASTIVGIGGRTTGELFF. CDR3 bases: TGCAGTGCTAGTACCATCGTCGGGATCGGCGGGAGAACGACCGGGGAGCTGTTTTTT.

This chain uses TRBV4-1 with TRBJ2-7, with D tentatively TRBD2 (5 bases). Germline CDR1 reads MGHRA; CDR2 reads YSYEKL. The CDR3 length is 16 residues. V lost 4 bases, J lost 5 bases, and 21 bases lay in between. CDR3 nucleotides: TGCGCCAGCAGCCCAAGACGAGGGAATTACGTCCACGAGCAGTACTTC. Its protein is CASSPRRGNYVHEQYF.

The chain carries TRBV6-5 and TRBJ1-1; 8 nucleotides line up with TRBD1. Germline CDR1 MNHEY, CDR2 SVGAGI. The CDR3 consists of 14 residues. The trim removed 0 bases at V and 7 bases at J, leaving 4 bases unmatched. The CDR3 loop reads CASSYSRGLSEAFF. The CDR3 DNA reads TGTGCCAGCAGTTACTCCAGGGGGCTTAGTGAAGCTTTCTTT.

This chain links TRBV27 with TRBJ1-2, with D maybe TRBD1 (5 bases). CDR1 is MNHEY and CDR2 is SMNVEV in the germline V gene (reference sequence). The CDR3 is made up of 14 amino acids. Trimming cost V 6 bases and J 4 bases, with 15 bases left between them. The CDR3 is CASRPMGLLYGYTF. In nucleotides, the CDR3 is TGTGCCAGCAGGCCAATGGGACTCCTCTATGGCTACACCTTC.

The J gene is TRBJ2-5, the V gene TRBV30; possibly TRBD2 for D (6 bases). The CDR3 is 15 amino acids. V lost 5 bases, J lost 0 bases, and 16 bases lay in between. Per germline, CDR1 GTSNPN and CDR2 SVGIG (reference sequence). The CDR3 DNA reads TGTGCCTGGGGGAGGCGGGGCCGGGACCAAGAGACCCAGTACTTC. Translated: CAWGRRGRDQETQYF. Supplemented by reference TRBV30 and TRBJ2-5, the full variable domain reads SQTIHQWPATLVQPVGSPLSLECTVEGTSNPNLYWYRQAAGRGLQLLFYSVGIGQISSEVPQNLSASRPQDRQFILSSKKLLLSDSGFYLCAWGRRGRDQETQYFGPGTRLLVL.

The V call is TRBV7-9, the J call TRBJ2-1; 10 bases agree with TRBD2. V trimming: 3 bases; J trimming: 6 bases; junction bases outside the gene matches: 11. Per germline, CDR1 SEHNR and CDR2 FQNEAQ (reference sequence). The CDR3 consists of 17 residues. The CDR3 bases are TGTGCCAGCAGCTTTTTTAGCGGGGGGCCCGGGAGCAATGAGCAGTTCTTC. As protein: CASSFFSGGPGSNEQFF.

The chain is built from TRBV27 and TRBJ1-2; a weak D match, TRBD1 (5 bases). Trimming removed 6 bases at V and 4 bases at J, with 12 bases between. The CDR3 is made up of 13 amino acids. Germline assignment: CDR1 MNHEY and CDR2 SMNVEV (reference sequence). The CDR3 loop is CASSEFGGYGYTF. The CDR3 nucleotides read TGTGCCAGCAGCGAGTTCGGGGGCTATGGCTACACCTTC.

The table lists this clone with a few counts. This rearrangement joins TRBV19 to TRBJ1-6; TRBD1 might be the D (5 bases). Germline CDR1 LNHDA, CDR2 SQIVND (reference sequence). This CDR3 spans 15 amino acids. V was cut by 6 bases and J by 5 bases, with 14 bases left in between. The CDR3 region is CASRDDSFDNSPLHF. CDR3 nucleotides: TGTGCCAGTAGAGACGACAGCTTCGATAATTCACCCCTCCACTTT.

This chain uses TRBV7-2 with TRBJ1-5; 9 bases map to TRBD1. This CDR3 has 15 amino acids. The germline V gene has CDR1 SGHTA and CDR2 FQGNSA. V was pared by 5 bases and J by 4 bases, with 6 bases of the junction left unmatched. The CDR3 DNA reads as TGTGCCAGCAGCGAGGGACAGGGAACGAATCAGCCCCAGCATTTT. Translated, it gives CASSEGQGTNQPQHF.

This clone was detected a few times. This rearrangement joins TRBV5-6 to TRBJ1-3; D gene unclear. The CDR3 runs 16 residues. V shed 3 bases and J shed 0 bases, with 13 bases lying between them. The germline CDR1 and CDR2 sequences are SGHDT and YYEEEE. CDR3 sequence reads: CASSWVGDNSGNTIYF. CDR3 sequence (DNA): TGTGCCAGCAGCTGGGTGGGCGACAACTCTGGAAACACCATATATTTT.

The rearrangement joins TRBV5-1 to TRBJ2-3, with D tentatively TRBD2 (6 bases). The CDR3 extends over 15 amino acids. V lost 0 bases, J lost 2 bases, and 10 bases lay in between. CDR1 and CDR2 from the germline V gene are SGHRS and YFSETQ. The DNA of the CDR3 is TGCGCCAGCAGCTTGGTTGCGGGGAACACAGATACGCAGTATTTT. This encodes CASSLVAGNTDTQYF. The whole variable domain, filled in from reference TRBV5-1 and TRBJ2-3, reads KAGVTQTPRYLIKTRGQQVTLSCSPISGHRSVSWYQQTPGQGLQFLFEYFSETQRNKGNFPGRFSGRQFSNSRSEMNVSTLELGDSALYLCASSLVAGNTDTQYFGPGTRLTVL.

The CDR3 DNA sequence: TGTGCCAGCAGTTATCCCTTGACGGGGTCCGGTGAGGACACTGAAGCTTTCTTT. It codes for CASSYPLTGSGEDTEAFF. The chain is built from TRBV6-2 or TRBV6-3 and TRBJ1-1, with no clear D. The CDR3 contains 18 residues. The germline gives CDR1 MNHEY, CDR2 SVGEGT. Trimming stripped 3 bases from V and 3 bases from J, with 23 bases between.

The chain links TRBV19 to TRBJ1-5; a weak D match, TRBD1 (5 bases). Trimming pared 6 bases from V and 7 bases from J, leaving 16 bases between. The length of the CDR3 is 14 residues. The V gene's germline CDR1 is LNHDA and CDR2 SQIVND (reference sequence). The CDR3 region is CASSLQEMGQPQHF. CDR3 coding DNA: TGTGCCAGTAGCCTACAGGAGATGGGGCAGCCCCAGCATTTT. Supplemented by reference TRBV19 and TRBJ1-5, the full variable domain reads DGGITQSPKYLFRKEGQNVTLSCEQNLNHDAMYWYRQDPGQGLRLIYYSQIVNDFQKGDIAEGYSVSREKKESFPLTVTSAQKNPTAFYLCASSLQEMGQPQHFGDGTRLSIL.

The chain links TRBV19 to TRBJ2-1, with a possible D match to TRBD1 (5 bases). V was trimmed by 4 bases and J by 0 bases, leaving 10 bases between them. This CDR3 is built from 15 residues. Germline V gene lookup returns CDR1 LNHDA and CDR2 SQIVND (reference sequence). The CDR3 DNA reads as TGTGCCAGTAGTAAAGGGGCCGCCTCCTACAATGAGCAGTTCTTC. Translated, it gives CASSKGAASYNEQFF.

This chain links TRBV29-1 with TRBJ1-4, with D possibly matching TRBD1 (6 bases). CDR1 is SQVTM, CDR2 ANQGSEA, per germline. CDR3 length equals 13 residues. V was shortened by 4 bases and J by 8 bases, with 14 bases between the two germline ends. The CDR3: CSVVTGPSEKLFF. The CDR3 DNA sequence: TGCAGCGTTGTGACAGGACCCTCGGAAAAACTGTTTTTT. The whole variable domain, filled in from reference TRBV29-1 and TRBJ1-4, reads SAVISQKPSRDICQRGTSLTIQCQVDSQVTMMFWYRQQPGQSLTLIATANQGSEATYESGFVIDKFPISRPNLTFSTLTVSNMSPEDSSIYLCSVVTGPSEKLFFGSGTQLSVL.